This T cell receptor (beta chain) was sequenced during a study of T-cell memory formation after mild COVID-19. About the study: TCR clusters mostly belonged to single donors. Study outcomes and limitations: Contracting clones localized mainly to CM and EM when CD4+ and mainly to EMRA when CD8+. In pre-infection memory, a portion of responding clones appeared, which suggested that cross-reactive memory joined. Day 15 to 85 contracting clones showed balanced CD4/CD8; later expanders leaned CD4+.

V gave up 3 bases and J gave up 3 bases; unmatched junction bases: 6. Germline values: CDR1 LNHDA, CDR2 SQIVND (reference sequence). The CDR3 length is 15 residues. Via MiXCR, TCRdb re-called the 5' RACE reads, giving one row per CDR3 protein. The table lists some 180,000 distinct CDR3 sequences, under 20% of them singletons. As for this clonotype: Antigen: not known.

The receptor was isolated from a man aged 18-30 years who had mild COVID-19 (a few samples of this study predate the infection). Cell type and time point are not known. What was sequenced was PBMCs or a T cell subset sorted from them (not recorded which). The rearrangement joins TRBV19 to TRBJ2-7; 9 nucleotides line up with TRBD1. CDR3 sequence: CASSMGQGEGYEQYV. The CDR3 nucleotides are TGTGCCAGTAGTATGGGACAGGGAGAAGGCTACGAGCAGTACGTC.